The 18 T cell receptor beta chains listed next were all sequenced from one sample in a study of siplizumab effects on memory and regulatory T cells. Assay used: immunoSEQ multiplex PCR; TCRdb lists only in-frame clones, some missing. Among approximately 60,000 clones, less than 80% were seen once, and the ten largest hold roughly 0.4%. Sequencing was performed on memory CD4+ T cells sorted from blood. The receptors come from a human donor in good health.

The genes are TRBV7-2 and TRBJ1-1, with unresolved D. This CDR3 has 12 residues. Trimming stripped 4 bases from V and 7 bases from J, with 10 bases between. Germline values: CDR1 SGHTA, CDR2 FQGNSA. CDR3 residues: CASSSDWGEAFF. In DNA form, the CDR3 reads TGTGCCAGCAGCTCGGACTGGGGTGAAGCTTTCTTT.

V and J are TRBV6-1 and TRBJ2-3, with D tentatively TRBD1 (6 bases). CDR3 length: 17 residues. V lost 2 bases to trimming and J lost 1 base, with 16 bases between them. Per the germline V gene, CDR1 is MNHNS and CDR2 is SASEGT. The CDR3 DNA follows: TGTGCCAGCAGTGAACAAGCAGGGGACCGCGGCACAGATACGCAGTATTTT. It codes for CASSEQAGDRGTDTQYF.

The CDR3, as DNA: TGTGCCAGCAGCCTGCGCGGGGGAATGAACACTGAAGCTTTCTTT. Protein sequence: CASSLRGGMNTEAFF. The chain has TRBV7-3 and TRBJ1-1, with D possibly being TRBD1 (5 bases). V was pared by 5 bases and J by 0 bases, with 13 bases between. The CDR3 runs 15 residues. The germline CDR1 and CDR2 sequences are SGHTA and FQGTGA.

This chain joins TRBV5-1 and TRBJ1-5, with 7 bases lining up with TRBD1. CDR1 and CDR2 (germline): SGHRS, YFSETQ. This CDR3 contains 15 residues. Losses at the gene ends were 4 bases for V and 7 bases for J; bases not matched to a gene: 11. CDR3: CASSPETGQRQPQHF. The CDR3 DNA reads as TGCGCCAGCAGCCCAGAGACAGGGCAGCGCCAGCCCCAGCATTTT.

The V gene is TRBV6-5, the J gene TRBJ1-2; 7 positions agree with TRBD1. CDR1 and CDR2 (germline): MNHEY, SVGAGI. This CDR3 is 14 amino acids long. V shed 5 bases, J shed 4 bases, and the junction held 7 bases outside the gene matches. As DNA, the CDR3 is TGTGCCAGCAGTGAACAGGGGTCCACCTATGGCTACACCTTC. This encodes CASSEQGSTYGYTF.

This clone was seen only a few times. The chain links TRBV12-5 to TRBJ2-3; TRBD2 matches at 7 bases. CDR3 size: 16 residues. From germline, CDR1 is LGHNT and CDR2 FRNRAP. V was clipped by 3 bases and J by 0 bases; unmatched bases: 6. CDR3 amino acids: CASGFYQRGSTDTQYF. CDR3 DNA sequence: TGTGCTAGTGGTTTTTACCAGCGGGGTAGCACAGATACGCAGTATTTT.

The gene calls are TRBV5-4 and TRBJ2-2; D unresolved. The V gene's germline CDR1 is SGHNT and CDR2 YYREEE (reference sequence). The CDR3 is 14 residues long. The V end was cut by 4 bases, the J end by 3 bases, with 10 bases between. The CDR3 sequence: CASSRSGYTGELFF. The CDR3 nucleotides read TGTGCCAGCAGCCGATCCGGGTACACCGGGGAGCTGTTTTTT.

The J gene is TRBJ2-6, the V gene TRBV12-5; 9 nucleotides match TRBD1. Germline V gene data show CDR1 as LGHNT and CDR2 as FRNRAP. Trimming removed 0 bases from V and 2 bases from J; junction bases left unmatched: 2. The CDR3 has 17 amino acids. As DNA, the CDR3 is TGTGCTAGTGGTTTGGTACAGGGGGCGCCTGGGGCCAACGTCCTGACTTTC. This translates into CASGLVQGAPGANVLTF.

This clone occurred once. This chain links TRBV11-2 with TRBJ1-2; 7 nucleotides agree with TRBD1. CDR1 SGHAT and CDR2 FQNNGV come from the germline V gene. CDR3 size: 15 residues. V shed 5 bases, J shed 4 bases, and the junction held 10 bases outside the gene matches. In nucleotides, the CDR3 is TGTGCCAGCAGCCGAGATCGGACAGGTATCTATGGCTACACCTTC. Protein: CASSRDRTGIYGYTF.

The V and J genes are TRBV7-9 and TRBJ1-2, with D unresolved. V lost 5 bases and J lost 5, with 15 bases in between. The CDR3 covers 14 residues. Germline values: CDR1 SEHNR, CDR2 FQNEAQ (reference sequence). Here the CDR3 reads CASSPDPYGYGYTF. DNA of the CDR3: TGTGCCAGCAGCCCGGACCCTTACGGGTATGGCTACACCTTC.

This clone was seen more than once but under ten times. The V gene is TRBV27, the J gene TRBJ2-3; D is unresolved. Per germline, CDR1 MNHEY and CDR2 SMNVEV (reference sequence). The CDR3 is 15 amino acids. V lost 3 bases and J 1 base, leaving 11 bases between the germline ends. The CDR3 bases are TGTGCCAGCAGTTTCTATGGGGATCGCACAGATACGCAGTATTTT. Translation: CASSFYGDRTDTQYF.

This clone was detected only a few times. The J gene is TRBJ1-4, the V gene TRBV7-2; D gene ambiguous. The length of the CDR3 is 15 residues. CDR1 and CDR2 (germline): SGHTA, FQGNSA. V was trimmed by 0 bases and J by 6 bases, leaving 11 bases between them. The CDR3 is CASSLAPGLDEKLFF. The CDR3 nucleotides are TGTGCCAGCAGCTTAGCTCCGGGTCTGGATGAAAAACTGTTTTTT.

The chain combines TRBV28 with TRBJ1-2, with D possibly TRBD1 on 6 matching bases. The CDR3 loop spans 12 amino acids. With 3 bases removed from V and 7 bases from J, the gap between germline ends came to 9 bases. Germline V gene data show CDR1 as MDHEN and CDR2 as SYDVKM. The CDR3 here is CASSFLGAGYTF. CDR3 nucleotide sequence: TGTGCCAGCAGTTTTTTGGGGGCTGGCTACACCTTC.

The chain is built from TRBV6-5 and TRBJ2-7; 7 bases match TRBD1. This CDR3 has 12 residues. CDR1 and CDR2 from the germline V gene are MNHEY and SVGAGI. V was pared by 6 bases and J by 10 bases, with 9 bases of the junction left unmatched. In DNA, the CDR3 is TGTGCCAGCAGCCGGGACAGCCTCGGCCAGTACTTC. Protein sequence: CASSRDSLGQYF.

This clone was recorded only once. The chain recombines TRBV11-2 with TRBJ1-1; 7 nucleotides agree with TRBD1. The CDR3 is 14 amino acids. The junction had 5 bases not matched to a gene; V was cut back by 5 bases and J by 2 bases. Germline CDR1 SGHAT, CDR2 FQNNGV. The CDR3 nucleotides are TGTGCCAGCAGCCCCCAGGGGGGAAACACTGAAGCTTTCTTT. As protein: CASSPQGGNTEAFF.

V usage is TRBV19 and J usage is TRBJ1-1; 7 bases match TRBD1. This CDR3 has 14 amino acids. With V trimmed by 4 bases and J by 2 bases, 4 bases remained unmatched. From germline, CDR1 is LNHDA and CDR2 SQIVND (reference sequence). The CDR3 region is CASSKVGGNTEAFF. CDR3 sequence (DNA): TGTGCCAGTAGTAAAGTAGGGGGCAACACTGAAGCTTTCTTT.

The chain has TRBV27 and TRBJ1-3; D uncertain. This CDR3 is 17 amino acids long. The germline CDR1 and CDR2 sequences are MNHEY and SMNVEV (reference sequence). Trimming stripped 9 bases from V and 0 bases from J, with 21 bases between. The CDR3 coding sequence is TGTGCCAGTCAATCTCTCCGATTGGGAAGCTCTGGAAACACCATATATTTT. Amino acid sequence: CASQSLRLGSSGNTIYF.

The gene calls are TRBV11-3 and TRBJ1-6, with 8 bases fitting TRBD1. This CDR3 is 14 amino acids long. Trimming at V came to 4 bases and at J to 9 bases, leaving 5 bases not matched to a gene. Germline V gene lookup returns CDR1 SGHNT and CDR2 YENEEA. The CDR3 nucleotides are TGTGCCAGCAGCTACCGACAGGGGACTTCACCCCTCCACTTT. Its protein is CASSYRQGTSPLHF.